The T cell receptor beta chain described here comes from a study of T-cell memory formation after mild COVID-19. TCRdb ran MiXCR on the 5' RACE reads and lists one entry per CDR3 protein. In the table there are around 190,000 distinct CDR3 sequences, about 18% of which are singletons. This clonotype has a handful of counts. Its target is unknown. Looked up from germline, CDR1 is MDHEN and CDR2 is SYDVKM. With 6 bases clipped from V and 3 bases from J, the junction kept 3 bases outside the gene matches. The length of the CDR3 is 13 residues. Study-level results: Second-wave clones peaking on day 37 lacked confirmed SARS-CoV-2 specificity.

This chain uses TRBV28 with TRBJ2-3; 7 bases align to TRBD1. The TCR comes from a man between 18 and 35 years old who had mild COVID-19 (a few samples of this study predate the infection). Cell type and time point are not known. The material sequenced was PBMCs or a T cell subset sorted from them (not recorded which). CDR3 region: CASRTGATDTQYF. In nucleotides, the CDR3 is TGTGCCAGCAGAACAGGGGCAACAGATACGCAGTATTTT.